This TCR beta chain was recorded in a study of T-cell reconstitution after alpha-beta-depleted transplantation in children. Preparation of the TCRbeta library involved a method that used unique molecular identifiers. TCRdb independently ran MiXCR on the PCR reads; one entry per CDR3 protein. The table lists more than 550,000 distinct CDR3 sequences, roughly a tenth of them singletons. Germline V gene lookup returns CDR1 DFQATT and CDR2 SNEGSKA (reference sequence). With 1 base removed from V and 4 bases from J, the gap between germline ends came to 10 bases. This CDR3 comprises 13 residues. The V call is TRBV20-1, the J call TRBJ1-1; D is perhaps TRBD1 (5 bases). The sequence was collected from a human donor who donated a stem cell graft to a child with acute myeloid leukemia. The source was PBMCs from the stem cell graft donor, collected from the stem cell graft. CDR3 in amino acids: CSARVQDLTEAFF. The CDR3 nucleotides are TGCAGTGCTAGAGTACAGGACCTCACTGAAGCTTTCTTT.